This TCR beta chain was captured by sequencing in a study of beta chain features in type 1 diabetes. General study points: Shorter TCRB CDR3s, moderately but significantly so, were found in Type 1 diabetes patients in all four CD4+ subsets.

The investigators reverse transcribed all of the isolated RNA, so they sequenced expressed TCRB transcripts. Profiled with immunoSEQ multiplex PCR; TCRdb holds only in-frame clones, not every one. Of roughly 380,000 clones in the sample, around 20% were seen once. In the case of this clone: Its antigen is undetermined.

This CDR3 has 14 amino acids. Trimming shortened V by 2 bases and J by 2 bases, and 9 bases separated the two germline ends. The germline gives CDR1 KGHSH, CDR2 LQKENI. The rearrangement joins TRBV18 to TRBJ1-1; possible D gene TRBD1, 6 bases. The material sequenced was naive CD4+ T cells from blood. The receptor was derived from a woman between 18 and 30 years old in good health. CDR3 residues: CASSPNRDNTEAFF. CDR3 sequence (DNA): TGTGCCAGCTCACCAAACAGGGATAACACTGAAGCTTTCTTT.